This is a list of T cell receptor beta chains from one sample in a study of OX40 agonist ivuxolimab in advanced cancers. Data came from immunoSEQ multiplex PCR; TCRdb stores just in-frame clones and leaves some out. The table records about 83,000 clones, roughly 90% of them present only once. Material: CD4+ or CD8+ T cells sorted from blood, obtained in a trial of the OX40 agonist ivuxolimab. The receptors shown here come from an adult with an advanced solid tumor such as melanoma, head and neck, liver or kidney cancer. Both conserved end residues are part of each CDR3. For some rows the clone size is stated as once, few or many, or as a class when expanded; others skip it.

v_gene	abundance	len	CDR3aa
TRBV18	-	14	CASKRDGLGLEQYF
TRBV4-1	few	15	CASSQGGQGVSEAFF
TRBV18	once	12	CASSILGDEQFF
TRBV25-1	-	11	CASSLADTQYF
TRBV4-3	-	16	CASSQDWRRGENGYTF
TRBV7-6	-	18	CASSLGGVWRTNTGELFF
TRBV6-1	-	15	CASSAEDSPNYGYTF
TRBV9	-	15	CASTSSGGRAGELFF
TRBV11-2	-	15	CASSIRETGIETQYF
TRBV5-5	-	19	CASSLSPGALAGVGSEQFF
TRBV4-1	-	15	CASSRGQGADTEAFF